This entry lists 8 T cell receptor beta chains sequenced from one sample in a study of OX40 agonist ivuxolimab in advanced cancers. Library creation used the immunoSEQ multiplex PCR assay. TCRdb holds this immuneACCESS table with in-frame rearrangements only. Some clones are missing; in checked studies, unresolved V genes explain under half, and the rest has no known cause. Counted in this sample were around 50,000 clones; around nine tenths of them appeared once. Of the sample, roughly 8.4% is held by the ten largest clones. The sample here was CD4+ or CD8+ T cells sorted from blood, taken in a trial of the OX40 agonist ivuxolimab. The origin of the receptors is an adult with an advanced solid tumor such as melanoma, head and neck, liver or kidney cancer.

The rearrangement joins TRBV4-1 to TRBJ2-5; either TRBD1 or TRBD2 may fit D (5 bases each). The CDR3 has 13 residues. Germline V gene sequence: CDR1 MGHRA, CDR2 YSYEKL. V was shortened by 4 bases and J by 4 bases, with 10 bases between the two germline ends. The CDR3 loop reads CASSLGPVETQYF. The CDR3 nucleotides are TGCGCCAGCAGCCTGGGACCAGTAGAGACCCAGTACTTC.

This rearrangement joins TRBV5-1 to TRBJ2-5; no definite D call. There are 13 residues in the CDR3. V was pared by 0 bases and J by 4 bases, with 7 bases between. CDR1 and CDR2 (germline): SGHRS, YFSETQ. The CDR3 protein is CASSLEHIETQYF. In DNA, the CDR3 is TGCGCCAGCAGCTTGGAACATATAGAGACCCAGTACTTC.

V usage is TRBV5-4 and J usage is TRBJ1-4, with TRBD1 matching 7 bases. Germline V lookup: CDR1 SGHNT, CDR2 YYREEE (reference sequence). The CDR3 is made up of 16 amino acids. V dropped 4 bases and J dropped 6; count of bases not matched to a gene: 12. CDR3 nucleotide sequence: TGTGCCAGCAGCCAAGAGGGGGCCCTGCAGGATGAAAAACTGTTTTTT. Translating it yields CASSQEGALQDEKLFF.

The rearrangement joins TRBV27 to TRBJ1-4; D is undetermined. The CDR3 contains 15 residues. Germline lookup yields CDR1 MNHEY and CDR2 SMNVEV (reference sequence). V gave up 2 bases and J gave up 3 bases, with 10 bases separating them. The CDR3 protein is CASSLEWQSNEKLFF. In DNA, the CDR3 is TGTGCCAGCAGTTTAGAGTGGCAGTCTAATGAAAAACTGTTTTTT.

The rearrangement joins TRBV6-1 to TRBJ2-7; no clear D. Trimming shortened V by 5 bases and J by 7 bases, and 18 bases separated the two germline ends. Germline V gene data show CDR1 as MNHNS and CDR2 as SASEGT. This CDR3 comprises 14 residues. The CDR3 sequence is CASSNSRRLREQYF. The CDR3, as DNA: TGTGCCAGCAGTAATTCTAGACGGTTGAGAGAGCAGTACTTC.

This clone has more than one count but fewer than ten. The chain joins TRBV29-1 to TRBJ2-2; D gene uncertain. In germline, CDR1 is SQVTM, CDR2 ANQGSEA. V was cut by 4 bases and J by 4 bases, with 13 bases left in between. This CDR3 spans 14 amino acids. In DNA form, the CDR3 reads TGCAGCGTTGGTGGGCGCTCGACCACCGGGGAGCTGTTTTTT. This translates into CSVGGRSTTGELFF.

The chain links TRBV9 to TRBJ2-5, with 7 bases identical to TRBD1. The germline CDR1 and CDR2 sequences are SGDLS and YYNGEE. V was clipped by 3 bases and J by 4 bases; unmatched bases: 6. The CDR3 is 14 residues long. For the CDR3, the DNA is TGTGCCAGCAGCGGACAGGGTTTGGGAGAGACCCAGTACTTC. Its protein product is CASSGQGLGETQYF.

The CDR3 sequence: CAIRGGLAGIYEQYF. CDR3 nucleotide sequence: TGTGCCATCAGGGGCGGGCTAGCGGGGATCTACGAGCAGTACTTC. V and J are TRBV10-3 and TRBJ2-7, with 9 positions matching TRBD2. There are 15 residues in the CDR3. Germline V gene sequence: CDR1 ENHRY, CDR2 SYGVKD. V dropped 6 bases and J dropped 3; count of bases not matched to a gene: 9.